These 19 T cell receptor beta chains share one sample of origin, sequenced in a study of blood T cell repertoires in COVID-19. TCRdb's copy holds only in-frame clones and misses some; the assay was immunoSEQ multiplex PCR. The sample has some 32,000 clones; around nine tenths are singletons. Sequenced: peripheral blood. The receptors originated from a man aged 55 to 70 with active COVID-19.

The chain employs TRBV6-2 or TRBV6-3 and TRBJ2-7; D might be TRBD2 (8 bases). The ends were cut back, 4 bases at V and 3 bases at J, with 19 bases in the middle. Germline-derived CDR1 and CDR2 are MNHEY and SVGEGT. This CDR3 is built from 16 residues. The CDR3 spells CASSSPRGGTVYEQYF. In DNA, the CDR3 is TGTGCCAGCAGTTCGCCCCGGGGGGGGACAGTCTACGAGCAGTACTTC.

CDR3: CASSLLAGGSYEQYF. The CDR3 bases are TGTGCCAGCAGCCTACTAGCGGGGGGGTCCTACGAGCAGTACTTC. The chain recombines TRBV9 with TRBJ2-7, with 13 bases lining up with TRBD2. Germline lookup yields CDR1 SGDLS and CDR2 YYNGEE. The CDR3 totals 15 residues. J lost 1 base, V lost 4 bases, and 2 bases had no gene match.

This chain links TRBV30 with TRBJ1-1; 9 bases map to TRBD1. Looked up from germline, CDR1 is GTSNPN and CDR2 is SVGIG (reference sequence). The J segment lost 1 base and the V segment lost 3 bases, leaving 6 bases of the junction unmatched. This CDR3 comprises 15 residues. CDR3 sequence (DNA): TGTGCCTGGAGCCAATTGGGACAGGGGAACACTGAAGCTTTCTTT. It is translated as CAWSQLGQGNTEAFF.

CDR3 nucleotides: TGTGCCAGCAGCGTCACCGGGACAGGTAGCTACGAGCAGTACTTC. It specifies CASSVTGTGSYEQYF. The chain combines TRBV7-2 with TRBJ2-7, with 8 bases aligning to TRBD1. Unmatched junction bases numbered 9, after V lost 5 bases and J lost 3 bases. There are 15 residues in the CDR3. Germline CDR1 reads SGHTA; CDR2 reads FQGNSA.

The chain carries TRBV5-1 and TRBJ2-3, with no clear D. In germline, CDR1 is SGHRS, CDR2 YFSETQ. This CDR3 comprises 14 residues. V gave up 5 bases and J gave up 6 bases, with 16 bases separating them. The DNA of the CDR3 is TGCGCCAGCAGTCGGGTGAACCGCGCTGATACGCAGTATTTT. It encodes CASSRVNRADTQYF.

The chain recombines TRBV7-2 with TRBJ1-2; 10 bases align to TRBD1. After removal of 3 bases from V and 4 bases from J, the junction contained 2 bases not matched to a gene. The CDR3 has 14 residues. Per the germline V gene, CDR1 is SGHTA and CDR2 is FQGNSA. The DNA of the CDR3 is TGTGCCAGCAGCTTTGGACAGGGGGGCTATGGCTACACCTTC. It translates to CASSFGQGGYGYTF.

This clone appeared once. This chain joins TRBV7-2 and TRBJ1-1, with D possibly being TRBD1 (5 bases). Germline loops: CDR1 SGHTA, CDR2 FQGNSA. The CDR3 length is 15 residues. V dropped 5 bases and J dropped 1 base, with 14 bases sitting between them. CDR3 nucleotides: TGTGCCAGCAGCCTTAGCGGGGGGGAGAACACTGAAGCTTTCTTT. Its protein is CASSLSGGENTEAFF.

The rearrangement uses TRBV9 and TRBJ2-1, with 10 nucleotides matching TRBD2. Germline values: CDR1 SGDLS, CDR2 YYNGEE. The CDR3 is 18 residues long. V shed 0 bases, J shed 0 bases, and the junction held 6 bases outside the gene matches. The CDR3 DNA follows: TGTGCCAGCAGCGTAGATCTAGCGGGAGTATCCTCCTACAATGAGCAGTTCTTC. It yields the protein CASSVDLAGVSSYNEQFF.

The chain combines TRBV4-3 with TRBJ1-3; the D gene is possibly TRBD1 (6 bases). Trimming pared 1 base from V and 4 bases from J, leaving 23 bases between. Germline V lookup: CDR1 LGHNA, CDR2 YSLEER. The length of the CDR3 is 19 residues. CDR3 in DNA: TGCGCCAGCAGCCAAGGGTCGGTGGCGGGGGGCGCGTCAGGAAACACCATATATTTT. Its translation: CASSQGSVAGGASGNTIYF.

The J gene is TRBJ2-3, the V gene TRBV5-1, with 9 bases that match TRBD1. The ends lost 2 bases at V and 1 base at J; junction bases unmatched: 2. The CDR3 runs 15 residues. Germline V gene data show CDR1 as SGHRS and CDR2 as YFSETQ. CDR3 coding DNA: TGCGCCAGCAGCTTACAGGGGGCGCGCACAGATACGCAGTATTTT. It encodes CASSLQGARTDTQYF.

The chain uses TRBV27 and TRBJ2-2; 15 bases are a match to TRBD2. Germline V gene sequence: CDR1 MNHEY, CDR2 SMNVEV (reference sequence). CDR3 size: 18 residues. Trimming cost V 5 bases and J 4 bases; bases outside gene matches: 8. The CDR3 coding sequence is TGTGCCAGCAGTACGGGACTAGCGGGAGGTAGAAGCACCGGGGAGCTGTTTTTT. Its translation is CASSTGLAGGRSTGELFF.

This chain connects TRBV7-9 to TRBJ2-4; D is perhaps TRBD1 (6 bases). The CDR3 is 13 amino acids. The germline CDR1 and CDR2 sequences are SEHNR and FQNEAQ (reference sequence). V dropped 5 bases and J dropped 6 bases, with 11 bases sitting between them. CDR3 sequence (DNA): TGTGCCAGCAGCCCCACAGGGCCAAACATTCAGTACTTC. Translating it yields CASSPTGPNIQYF.

This clone has a single count. The rearrangement links TRBV11-2 to TRBJ1-5; tentatively, D is TRBD1 (6 bases). The V and J ends lost 4 bases and 6 bases respectively, with 13 bases between them. The CDR3 sequence is 14 residues long. CDR1 SGHAT and CDR2 FQNNGV come from the germline V gene. CDR3 in amino acids: CASSSQGYGQPQHF. CDR3 DNA sequence: TGTGCCAGCAGCTCCCAGGGGTATGGTCAGCCCCAGCATTTT.

The chain carries TRBV2 and TRBJ2-3; D gene ambiguous. CDR1 and CDR2 (germline): SNHLY, FYNNEI. V was trimmed by 4 bases and J by 2 bases, leaving 4 bases between them. The CDR3 extends over 12 amino acids. CDR3 sequence: CASSVSTDTQYF. CDR3 bases: TGTGCCAGCAGTGTATCCACAGATACGCAGTATTTT.

This rearrangement joins TRBV9 to TRBJ2-5, with 8 positions matching TRBD2. V lost 3 bases, J lost 2 bases, and 9 bases stayed unmatched. The CDR3 covers 16 residues. Germline V gene data show CDR1 as SGDLS and CDR2 as YYNGEE. The CDR3 DNA follows: TGTGCCAGCAGCGGATTGGGTAGCGGGGTACAAGAGACCCAGTACTTC. As protein: CASSGLGSGVQETQYF.

The V gene is TRBV7-6, the J gene TRBJ1-2; 9 bases map to TRBD1. Germline loops: CDR1 SGHVS, CDR2 FNYEAQ. The trim removed 1 base at V and 4 bases at J, leaving 4 bases unmatched. The CDR3 consists of 15 residues. CDR3 nucleotide sequence: TGTGCCAGCAGCTTAGTTGGGACAGGGACCTATGGCTACACCTTC. Translated: CASSLVGTGTYGYTF.

This rearrangement joins TRBV7-8 to TRBJ1-1; the match to TRBD1 covers 7 bases. Germline trimming cut 6 bases from V and 0 bases from J; bases unmatched to any gene: 10. CDR3 length equals 16 residues. Germline CDR1 SGHVS, CDR2 FQNEAQ. In nucleotides, the CDR3 is TGTGCCAGCAGACCCCTAGGTGGACAGGTGAACACTGAAGCTTTCTTT. It encodes CASRPLGGQVNTEAFF.

The V call is TRBV3-1 (or the pseudogene TRBV3-2), the J call TRBJ1-2; no clear D gene. Trimming stripped 0 bases from V and 5 bases from J, with 7 bases between. This CDR3 is built from 13 residues. Germline V gene sequence: CDR1 LGHDT, CDR2 YNNKEL (reference sequence). For the CDR3, the DNA is TGTGCCAGCAGCCAAGAGTATAGATATGGCTACACCTTC. This gives the protein CASSQEYRYGYTF.

This clone has just one count. The chain is built from TRBV6-7 and TRBJ1-1; 8 bases line up with TRBD1. TRBV6-7 is noted as an ORF with a role that remains uncertain. V gave up 4 bases and J gave up 5 bases; unmatched junction bases: 18. The CDR3 loop spans 18 amino acids. CDR3: CASSCPKDRAIEQTEAFF. CDR3 DNA sequence: TGTGCCAGCAGTTGCCCCAAGGACAGGGCGATAGAGCAAACTGAAGCTTTCTTT.